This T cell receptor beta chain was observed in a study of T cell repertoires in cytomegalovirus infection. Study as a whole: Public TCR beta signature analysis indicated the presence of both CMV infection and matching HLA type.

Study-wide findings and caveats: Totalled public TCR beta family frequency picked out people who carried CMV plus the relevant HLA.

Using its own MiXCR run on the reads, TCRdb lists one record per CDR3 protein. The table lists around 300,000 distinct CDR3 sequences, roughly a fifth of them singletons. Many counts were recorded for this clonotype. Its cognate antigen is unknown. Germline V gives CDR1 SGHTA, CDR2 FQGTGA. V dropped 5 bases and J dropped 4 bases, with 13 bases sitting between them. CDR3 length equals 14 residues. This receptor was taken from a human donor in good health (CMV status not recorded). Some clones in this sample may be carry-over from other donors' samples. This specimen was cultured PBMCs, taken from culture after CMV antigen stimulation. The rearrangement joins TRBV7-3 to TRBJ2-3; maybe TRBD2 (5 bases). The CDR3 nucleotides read TGTGCCAGCAGCCAGAGCGGAGGAGCAGATACGCAGTATTTT. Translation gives CASSQSGGADTQYF.